The 29 T cell receptor beta chains given below trace back to one sample, sequenced in a study of blood T cells in healthy people across ages. The second PCR ran about 6 to 11 cycles with a sample-barcoded 5' primer and J-beta primers. TCRdb redid the calling of the 5' RACE reads with MiXCR, one entry per CDR3 protein. The sample has about 800,000 distinct CDR3 sequences; 20% to 25% are singletons. The sample was also reused in another study, on T cells of mothers and their children.

Sequencing was carried out using blood. These receptors originate from a boy younger than 18 in good health.

There are a few counts of this clonotype. The chain recombines TRBV7-9 with TRBJ1-2; weak D call: TRBD1 (5 bases). The CDR3 length is 15 residues. CDR1 and CDR2 (germline): SEHNR, FQNEAQ (reference sequence). V gave up 3 bases and J gave up 4 bases, with 15 bases separating them. The DNA of the CDR3 is TGTGCCAGCAGCTTGGTGGGGACGGAGGGCTATGGCTACACCTTC. Its protein is CASSLVGTEGYGYTF.

This clonotype was observed a handful of times. The chain uses TRBV29-1 and TRBJ1-5; possibly TRBD1 for D (6 bases). The CDR3 is 14 amino acids. The germline V gene encodes CDR1 SQVTM and CDR2 ANQGSEA. V dropped 7 bases and J dropped 4 bases, with 17 bases sitting between them. The CDR3 sequence: CSGEVRTENQPQHF. The CDR3 DNA reads TGCAGCGGGGAGGTAAGGACAGAAAATCAGCCCCAGCATTTT.

V is TRBV29-1 and J is TRBJ1-4; no reliable D call. The CDR3 has 13 residues. Germline assignment: CDR1 SQVTM and CDR2 ANQGSEA. Trimming removed 4 bases at V and 0 bases at J, with 6 bases between. CDR3 coding DNA: TGCAGCGTTGTCTCGACAACTAATGAAAAACTGTTTTTT. Translating it yields CSVVSTTNEKLFF.

J is TRBJ2-5 and V is TRBV7-2; 8 bases are shared with TRBD2. This CDR3 is 14 amino acids long. Per the germline V gene, CDR1 is SGHTA and CDR2 is FQGNSA. V trimming: 7 bases; J trimming: 1 base; junction bases outside the gene matches: 5. CDR3 residues: CASIRGGPQETQYF. CDR3 nucleotides: TGTGCCAGCATCCGGGGGGGTCCCCAAGAGACCCAGTACTTC. Complete variable domain (other parts from reference TRBV7-2 and TRBJ2-5): GAGVSQSPSNKVTEKGKDVELRCDPISGHTALYWYRQSLGQGLEFLIYFQGNSAPDKSGLPSDRFSAERTGGSVSTLTIQRTQQEDSAVYLCASIRGGPQETQYFGPGTRLLVL.

V usage is TRBV4-1 and J usage is TRBJ2-1; D unclear. Trimming shortened V by 1 base and J by 3 bases, and 10 bases separated the two germline ends. The CDR3 runs to 15 residues. CDR1 MGHRA and CDR2 YSYEKL come from the germline V gene. Here the CDR3 DNA reads TGCGCCAGCAGCCAAGGTTTAGGAGACTACAATGAGCAGTTCTTC. This codes for CASSQGLGDYNEQFF.

This clonotype was observed a few times. The rearrangement links TRBV20-1 to TRBJ2-1, with 9 bases that match TRBD2. V trimming: 1 base; J trimming: 8 bases; junction bases outside the gene matches: 6. Germline-derived CDR1 and CDR2 are DFQATT and SNEGSKA (reference sequence). CDR3 length: 14 residues. In DNA, the CDR3 is TGCAGTGCTAGAGCGGGCGGGGGGGCATATGAGCAGTTCTTC. Its protein is CSARAGGGAYEQFF.

The gene calls are TRBV4-2 and TRBJ2-1; 8 nucleotides line up with TRBD2. CDR3 length: 15 residues. CDR1 is LGHNA and CDR2 is YNFKEQ in the germline V gene. J was trimmed by 7 bases and V by 2 bases; bases with no gene match: 7. The CDR3 region is CASSQSPGGGNEQFF. In DNA form, the CDR3 reads TGTGCCAGCAGCCAATCCCCGGGAGGGGGGAATGAGCAGTTCTTC.

This clonotype has just a few counts. This chain uses TRBV28 with TRBJ2-1; D is undetermined. The CDR3 covers 12 residues. Germline assignment: CDR1 MDHEN and CDR2 SYDVKM. Trimming removed 3 bases at V and 6 bases at J, with 6 bases between. CDR3 nucleotides: TGTGCCAGCAGTTTCAGGAGCAATGAGCAGTTCTTC. It codes for CASSFRSNEQFF.

Concerning this clonotype: One end of the junction does not line up with germline, which may come from a read error. This chain links TRBV7-7 with TRBJ2-5; 10 positions match TRBD2. The germline gives CDR1 SSHAT, CDR2 FNYEAQ (reference sequence). This CDR3 is 16 amino acids long. CDR3 sequence (DNA): TGTGCTAGCAGCTTAGGGATAGCGGGGGGTCAAGAGACCCAGTACTTC. Its translation: CASSLGIAGGQETQYF. The entire variable domain, with the rest obtained from reference TRBV7-7 and TRBJ2-5, is as follows: GAGVSQSPRYKVTKRGQDVTLRCDPISSHATLYWYQQALGQGPEFLTYFNYEAQPDKSGLPSDRFSAERPEGSISTLTIQRTEQRDSAMYRCASSLGIAGGQETQYFGPGTRLLVL.

In nucleotides, the CDR3 is TGTGCCAGCAGCCAAGCGGGAGGGAACTACGAGCAGTACTTC. Translation gives CASSQAGGNYEQYF. The chain is built from TRBV3-1 and TRBJ2-7, with 8 bases matching TRBD2. This CDR3 contains 14 residues. Germline V CDR1 and CDR2: LGHDT, YNNKEL (reference sequence). V trimming: 1 base; J trimming: 3 bases; junction bases outside the gene matches: 2.

The V and J genes are TRBV7-8 and TRBJ1-3; tentative D call: TRBD1 (6 bases). Germline CDR1 SGHVS, CDR2 FQNEAQ. V was shortened by 5 bases and J by 2 bases, with 19 bases between the two germline ends. This CDR3 spans 17 amino acids. CDR3 sequence reads: CASSHGQFTGAGNTIYF. CDR3 sequence (DNA): TGTGCCAGCAGCCACGGACAGTTCACCGGTGCTGGAAACACCATATATTTT.

The V and J genes are TRBV7-2 and TRBJ2-4, with a possible D match to TRBD2 (5 bases). Deletions cut 5 bases from V and 7 bases from J, with 18 bases between. The CDR3 is made up of 15 amino acids. Germline V CDR1 and CDR2: SGHTA, FQGNSA. The CDR3 reads CASSTTDYNGNIQYF. Written as DNA, the CDR3 is TGTGCCAGCAGCACTACAGACTACAACGGGAACATTCAGTACTTC.

A word on this clonotype: A junction end diverges from the germline sequence, so it may reflect a read error. The V call is TRBV10-3, the J call TRBJ2-5; TRBD1 matches at 7 bases. The end of the DNA aligns better with TRBJ2-7, so the J call may be wrong. The CDR3 has 14 residues. Germline values: CDR1 ENHRY, CDR2 SYGVKD. CDR3: CAVSDTGDSYEQYF. The CDR3 DNA follows: TGTGCCGTCAGTGATACAGGGGACTCCTACGAGCAGTACTTC.

This clonotype was seen ten or more times. An end of the junction does not agree with germline; a read error may underlie this. V usage is TRBV5-1 and J usage is TRBJ2-2; D is ambiguous. This CDR3 is built from 15 residues. The germline CDR1 and CDR2 sequences are SGHRS and YFSETQ. CDR3 DNA: TGTGCCAGCAGCTTGGCCGGGTCGAACACCGGGGAGCTGTTTTTT. Its protein product is CASSLAGSNTGELFF.

This clonotype was recorded a few times. This chain links TRBV2 with TRBJ2-7; D is unresolved. The ends were cut back, 7 bases at V and 2 bases at J, with 12 bases in the middle. CDR1 is SNHLY, CDR2 FYNNEI, per germline. The CDR3 contains 13 residues. CDR3 DNA: TGTGCCAGCACGCGGACGGACGCCTACGAGCAGTACTTC. Protein sequence: CASTRTDAYEQYF.

Only a few counts were recorded for this clonotype. This rearrangement joins TRBV15 to TRBJ2-4; D is unclear. Germline lookup yields CDR1 LNHNV and CDR2 YYDKDF (reference sequence). Trimming cost V 1 base and J 1 base, with 11 bases left between them. This CDR3 spans 16 amino acids. The CDR3 loop is CATSRGDDLAKNIQYF. DNA for the CDR3: TGTGCCACCAGCAGAGGCGATGACCTGGCCAAAAACATTCAGTACTTC.

The chain is built from TRBV27 and TRBJ1-6; 8 bases map to TRBD1. V shed 6 bases, J shed 9 bases, and the junction held 7 bases outside the gene matches. Germline values: CDR1 MNHEY, CDR2 SMNVEV (reference sequence). The CDR3 is made up of 14 amino acids. CDR3 in DNA: TGTGCCAGCAGGGGACAGGTCGGAGGTTCACCCCTCCACTTT. Amino acids: CASRGQVGGSPLHF.

This chain joins TRBV7-2 and TRBJ1-1; 8 bases agree with TRBD1. Losses at the gene ends were 5 bases for V and 4 bases for J; bases not matched to a gene: 9. This CDR3 is 15 amino acids long. Germline values: CDR1 SGHTA, CDR2 FQGNSA. This CDR3 is CASSMQTGVGTEAFF. The CDR3 nucleotides are TGTGCCAGCAGCATGCAGACAGGGGTGGGCACTGAAGCTTTCTTT. The variable domain in full, completed from reference TRBV7-2 and TRBJ1-1, reads GAGVSQSPSNKVTEKGKDVELRCDPISGHTALYWYRQSLGQGLEFLIYFQGNSAPDKSGLPSDRFSAERTGGSVSTLTIQRTQQEDSAVYLCASSMQTGVGTEAFFGQGTRLTVV.

The genes are TRBV29-1 and TRBJ1-2; no clear D gene. V lost 1 base and J 7 bases, leaving 10 bases between the germline ends. The CDR3 is made up of 12 amino acids. The germline CDR1 and CDR2 sequences are SQVTM and ANQGSEA. CDR3 residues: CSVEGAAPGYTF. CDR3 bases: TGCAGCGTTGAAGGTGCGGCACCTGGCTACACCTTC.

The V call is TRBV2, the J call TRBJ2-1; D is perhaps TRBD2 (6 bases). The V end was cut by 4 bases, the J end by 4 bases, with 11 bases between. CDR1 SNHLY and CDR2 FYNNEI come from the germline V gene. The CDR3 sequence is 14 residues long. In DNA, the CDR3 is TGTGCCAGCAGTGGGGGGGTGAAATACAATGAGCAGTTCTTC. It codes for CASSGGVKYNEQFF.

This clonotype was seen only a few times. The V call is TRBV6-2 or TRBV6-3, the J call TRBJ2-5; 11 bases are a match to TRBD1. Looked up from germline, CDR1 is MNHEY and CDR2 is SVGEGT. There are 15 residues in the CDR3. V lost 7 bases to trimming and J lost 4 bases; unmatched junction nucleotides: 8. CDR3 region: CASNIAGTGGETQYF. CDR3 coding DNA: TGTGCCAGCAACATTGCCGGGACAGGGGGAGAGACCCAGTACTTC.

This chain connects TRBV7-9 to TRBJ2-1; TRBD2 matches at 8 bases. The CDR3 spans 17 residues. In germline, CDR1 is SEHNR, CDR2 FQNEAQ (reference sequence). The V and J ends lost 7 bases and 0 bases, in that order; junction bases with no gene match: 11. CDR3 residues: CASTYTGTRDSYNEQFF. The CDR3 DNA reads as TGTGCCAGCACTTATACCGGGACTAGGGACTCCTACAATGAGCAGTTCTTC.

The V gene is TRBV4-3, the J gene TRBJ1-2; 8 bases are a match to TRBD1. The V segment lost 5 bases and the J segment 0 bases; nucleotides outside the gene matches: 2. The CDR3 sequence is 14 residues long. The germline V gene encodes CDR1 LGHNA and CDR2 YSLEER. The CDR3 DNA reads as TGCGCCAGCAGCGGGACAGGTGCTAACTATGGCTACACCTTC. As protein: CASSGTGANYGYTF.

The rearrangement uses TRBV7-2 and TRBJ1-1; possible D gene TRBD1, 6 bases. The V end lost 4 bases, the J end lost 1 base, and 10 bases lay between the germline ends. The CDR3 is made up of 14 amino acids. CDR1 and CDR2 from the germline V gene are SGHTA and FQGNSA. The CDR3 sequence: CASSYTTGNTEAFF. For the CDR3, the DNA is TGTGCCAGCAGCTATACGACAGGGAACACTGAAGCTTTCTTT.

This clonotype appeared a few times. The genes are TRBV20-1 and TRBJ2-5; 8 bases map to TRBD2. The J call may be wrong; the DNA end is better matched by TRBJ2-7. The CDR3 is 15 residues long. The germline V gene has CDR1 DFQATT and CDR2 SNEGSKA (reference sequence). The CDR3: CSARDPRGGQDEQYF. The DNA of the CDR3 is TGCAGTGCTAGAGACCCTCGCGGGGGGCAGGACGAGCAGTACTTC.

CDR3 protein: CASSFAGAAYEQYF. The DNA of the CDR3 is TGTGCCAGCAGTTTCGCAGGGGCTGCCTACGAGCAGTACTTC. V and J are TRBV27 and TRBJ2-7, with a tentative D call TRBD1 (6 bases). CDR1 MNHEY and CDR2 SMNVEV come from the germline V gene (reference sequence). The CDR3 is 14 residues long. V lost 3 bases and J 2 bases, leaving 11 bases between the germline ends.

The rearrangement links TRBV20-1 to TRBJ1-4; 7 bases line up with TRBD1. The germline CDR1 and CDR2 sequences are DFQATT and SNEGSKA (reference sequence). V was clipped by 2 bases and J by 7 bases; unmatched bases: 16. CDR3 size: 17 residues. The CDR3 loop reads CSARTNSFGTDPEKLFF. Written as DNA, the CDR3 is TGCAGTGCTAGAACAAATTCATTCGGGACAGACCCTGAAAAACTGTTTTTT.

The rearrangement uses TRBV7-2 and TRBJ2-5; no firm D call. This CDR3 has 13 amino acids. The germline CDR1 and CDR2 sequences are SGHTA and FQGNSA. Trimming stripped 5 bases from V and 5 bases from J, with 12 bases between. CDR3 DNA sequence: TGTGCCAGCAGCCAGCGTTCGGCGGAGACCCAGTACTTC. This codes for CASSQRSAETQYF.

This clonotype was counted a few times. The gene calls are TRBV7-9 and TRBJ2-5; a weak D match, TRBD1 (6 bases). The J call is doubtful: the DNA matches TRBJ2-1 better. CDR3 size: 14 residues. CDR1 is SEHNR and CDR2 is FQNEAQ in the germline V gene (reference sequence). DNA of the CDR3: TGTGCCAGCAGCCCCACACACAGGGTTTATGAGCAGTTCTTC. Translation: CASSPTHRVYEQFF.